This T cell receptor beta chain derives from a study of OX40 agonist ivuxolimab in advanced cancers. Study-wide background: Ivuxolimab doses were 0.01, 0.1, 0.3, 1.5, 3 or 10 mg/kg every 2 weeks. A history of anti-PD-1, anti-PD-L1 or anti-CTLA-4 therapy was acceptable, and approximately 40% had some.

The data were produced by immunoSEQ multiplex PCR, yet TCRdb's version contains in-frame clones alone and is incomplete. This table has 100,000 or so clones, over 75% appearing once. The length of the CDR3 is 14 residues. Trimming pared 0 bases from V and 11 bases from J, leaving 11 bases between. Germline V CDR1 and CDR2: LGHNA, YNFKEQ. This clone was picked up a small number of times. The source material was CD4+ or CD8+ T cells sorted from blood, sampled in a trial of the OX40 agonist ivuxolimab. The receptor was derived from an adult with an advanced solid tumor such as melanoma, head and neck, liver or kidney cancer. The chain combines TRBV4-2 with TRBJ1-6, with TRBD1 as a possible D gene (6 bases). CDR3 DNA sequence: TGTGCCAGCAGCCAAGAACAGGGTCAAACACCCCTCCACTTT. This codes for CASSQEQGQTPLHF.